These 32 T cell receptor beta chains came from one sample sequenced in a study of T cell responses to AZD1222 COVID-19 vaccine. Some clones are missing from TCRdb's copy, which holds only in-frame ones; the method was immunoSEQ multiplex PCR. The data show around 110,000 clones, with over 80% seen just once and around 6.6% held by the top ten. The sequenced sample was peripheral blood, obtained 28 days after the second AZD1222 dose. The receptors shown here come from an adult who received the AZD1222 COVID-19 vaccine.

The V gene is TRBV6-6, the J gene TRBJ1-6, with a weak D call TRBD1 (5 bases). Germline assignment: CDR1 MNHNY and CDR2 SVGAGI (reference sequence). V gave up 6 bases and J gave up 7 bases, with 16 bases separating them. This CDR3 has 15 amino acids. The CDR3 loop reads CASRNYGEGNSPLHF. The CDR3 DNA reads TGTGCCAGCAGAAACTACGGGGAGGGGAATTCACCCCTCCACTTT.

The genes are TRBV30 and TRBJ1-5; no clear D gene. V was pared by 2 bases and J by 1 base, with 12 bases between. Germline V gives CDR1 GTSNPN, CDR2 SVGIG (reference sequence). The CDR3 loop spans 15 amino acids. CDR3 sequence reads: CAWSLGSLSNQPQHF. In DNA form, the CDR3 reads TGTGCCTGGAGTTTGGGCTCCTTAAGCAATCAGCCCCAGCATTTT.

The V and J genes are TRBV19 and TRBJ2-1; tentatively, D is TRBD1 (6 bases). The V gene lost 1 base and the J gene lost 8 bases, with 12 bases spanning the gap. CDR1 is LNHDA, CDR2 SQIVND, per germline (reference sequence). There are 14 residues in the CDR3. The CDR3: CASSIVTGKDEQFF. The CDR3 nucleotides are TGTGCCAGTAGTATAGTAACAGGGAAAGATGAGCAGTTCTTC. The variable domain in full, with the rest retrieved from reference TRBV19 and TRBJ2-1, is DGGITQSPKYLFRKEGQNVTLSCEQNLNHDAMYWYRQDPGQGLRLIYYSQIVNDFQKGDIAEGYSVSREKKESFPLTVTSAQKNPTAFYLCASSIVTGKDEQFFGPGTRLTVL.

The chain is built from TRBV30 and TRBJ2-7; no reliable D call. V was clipped by 0 bases and J by 0 bases, with 12 bases between them. CDR1 is GTSNPN and CDR2 is SVGIG in the germline V gene (reference sequence). This CDR3 has 15 residues. The CDR3 loop is CAWSVAVGSSYEQYF. CDR3 bases: TGTGCCTGGAGTGTGGCAGTTGGTAGCTCCTACGAGCAGTACTTC.

CDR3 amino acids: CASSKGQGPDYEQYF. CDR3 nucleotide sequence: TGTGCCAGCAGCAAAGGTCAGGGTCCCGACTACGAGCAGTACTTC. The chain combines TRBV21-1 with TRBJ2-7; TRBD1, the table's D call, was not compared with the DNA. TRBV21-1 is listed as a pseudogene. CDR3 length equals 15 residues.

This rearrangement joins TRBV6-5 to TRBJ1-6; D uncertain. Germline CDR1 and CDR2: MNHEY and SVGAGI. The CDR3 covers 15 residues. Trimming removed 7 bases at V and 2 bases at J, with 12 bases between. CDR3 amino acids: CASKKSLTYNSPLHF. The CDR3 DNA is TGTGCCAGCAAAAAAAGCCTGACCTATAATTCACCCCTCCACTTT.

The rearrangement joins TRBV19 to TRBJ2-1, with D maybe TRBD2 (6 bases). Trimming removed 3 bases from V and 3 bases from J, with 9 bases in between. The germline V gene has CDR1 LNHDA and CDR2 SQIVND (reference sequence). This CDR3 comprises 14 residues. The CDR3 region is CASSIGTDYNEQFF. The CDR3 DNA follows: TGTGCCAGTAGTATCGGGACTGACTACAATGAGCAGTTCTTC.

The chain couples TRBV7-2 to TRBJ2-3; perhaps D is TRBD1 or TRBD2 (5 bases each). CDR3 length equals 15 residues. Trimming pared 5 bases from V and 2 bases from J, leaving 14 bases between. Per the germline V gene, CDR1 is SGHTA and CDR2 is FQGNSA. CDR3 DNA: TGTGCCAGCAGCCCGTTGTGGGGGTTCACAGATACGCAGTATTTT. Amino acid sequence: CASSPLWGFTDTQYF.

This rearrangement joins TRBV2 to TRBJ1-2; D is unclear. The germline CDR1 and CDR2 sequences are SNHLY and FYNNEI. CDR3 length: 14 residues. Trimming pared 3 bases from V and 4 bases from J, leaving 12 bases between. This CDR3 reads CASSELAVGYGYTF. Written as DNA, the CDR3 is TGTGCCAGCAGTGAGTTAGCGGTCGGCTATGGCTACACCTTC.

This chain uses TRBV5-1 with TRBJ2-7; perhaps TRBD1 as D (5 bases). The germline V gene encodes CDR1 SGHRS and CDR2 YFSETQ. V was pared by 6 bases and J by 3 bases, with 13 bases between. The CDR3 consists of 13 residues. The CDR3 sequence: CASKKDRNYEQYF. Here the CDR3 DNA reads TGCGCCAGCAAAAAAGACAGAAACTACGAGCAGTACTTC.

CDR3: CASSLARTSGRNEQFF. CDR3 coding DNA: TGTGCCAGCAGCTTAGCGCGAACTAGCGGGAGGAATGAGCAGTTCTTC. The gene calls are TRBV7-2 and TRBJ2-1; 12 positions match TRBD2. The CDR3 totals 16 residues. Germline V gene sequence: CDR1 SGHTA, CDR2 FQGNSA. Unmatched junction bases numbered 4, after V lost 0 bases and J lost 7 bases.

CDR3 bases: TGTGCCAGCGGGACCGACGGGGGTCGAGCCTACGAGCAGTACTTC. Translating it yields CASGTDGGRAYEQYF. The V call is TRBV25-1, the J call TRBJ2-7; D is possibly TRBD2 (6 bases). The V end was cut by 8 bases, the J end by 2 bases, with 19 bases between. This CDR3 comprises 15 residues. Germline V gene sequence: CDR1 MGHDK, CDR2 SYGVNS.

The V gene is TRBV4-2, the J gene TRBJ2-5; 9 bases line up with TRBD2. With V trimmed by 0 bases and J by 5 bases, 16 bases remained unmatched. Germline loops: CDR1 LGHNA, CDR2 YNFKEQ. The CDR3 contains 19 residues. For the CDR3, the DNA is TGTGCCAGCAGCCAAGATGGACCACTGCCAGCGGGGGGCGTTGAGACCCAGTACTTC. Amino acids: CASSQDGPLPAGGVETQYF.

The gene calls are TRBV28 and TRBJ1-2, with D hard to call. The V end was cut by 1 base, the J end by 0 bases, with 9 bases between. The germline CDR1 and CDR2 sequences are MDHEN and SYDVKM. This CDR3 region has 15 residues. CDR3 region: CASSLLVQPNYGYTF. The CDR3 region has the DNA TGTGCCAGCAGTTTATTGGTCCAGCCTAACTATGGCTACACCTTC.

The chain is built from TRBV13 and TRBJ2-1; D is uncertain. Trimming took off 6 bases at V and 3 bases at J, with 6 bases between the two ends. The CDR3 extends over 12 amino acids. Germline lookup yields CDR1 PRHDT and CDR2 FYEKMQ (reference sequence). The CDR3, as DNA: TGTGCCAGCAGTGAAAGCTACAATGAGCAGTTCTTC. This gives the protein CASSESYNEQFF.

This clone was seen a single time. This chain joins TRBV7-6 and TRBJ1-5; possible D gene TRBD1, 5 bases. The V gene's germline CDR1 is SGHVS and CDR2 FNYEAQ. This CDR3 is 16 amino acids long. Trimming removed 5 bases at V and 6 bases at J, with 20 bases between. The CDR3 here is CASSPRGGDGSQPQHF. The DNA of the CDR3 is TGTGCCAGCAGCCCCCGGGGGGGAGATGGGAGTCAGCCCCAGCATTTT.

The chain uses TRBV29-1 and TRBJ1-1; D gene uncertain. CDR3 length: 11 residues. V lost 6 bases to trimming and J lost 0 bases, with 5 bases between them. Germline V gene sequence: CDR1 SQVTM, CDR2 ANQGSEA. The CDR3 bases are TGCAGCGTCCACATGAACACTGAAGCTTTCTTT. Protein sequence: CSVHMNTEAFF.

This clone was recorded only once. This chain joins TRBV7-9 and TRBJ1-5; the D is unclear. CDR3 length: 13 amino acids. The germline V gene has CDR1 SEHNR and CDR2 FQNEAQ (reference sequence). Trimming took 8 bases from V and 2 from J, leaving 10 bases between them. The CDR3 region has the DNA TGTGCCAGCCAACGGTTGGGCAATCAGCCCCAGCATTTT. It yields the protein CASQRLGNQPQHF.

The V call is TRBV12-5, the J call TRBJ2-1, with D possibly being TRBD2 (5 bases). V lost 2 bases and J lost 0, with 11 bases in between. Per germline, CDR1 LGHNT and CDR2 FRNRAP. This CDR3 spans 16 amino acids. The CDR3 sequence: CASGLWVGSSYNEQFF. The CDR3 DNA sequence: TGTGCTAGTGGTTTGTGGGTAGGGAGCTCCTACAATGAGCAGTTCTTC.

CDR3 bases: TGTGCCAGCACCTGGACTAGCGGCAATGAGCAGTTCTTC. Its translation is CASTWTSGNEQFF. The chain recombines TRBV18 with TRBJ2-1, with 10 bases matching TRBD2. Germline CDR1 reads KGHSH; CDR2 reads LQKENI. With 8 bases clipped from V and 6 bases from J, the junction kept 4 bases outside the gene matches. CDR3 length: 13 residues.

The CDR3 coding sequence is TGTGCCAGCAGCTTAACCCCTGCCGGGGGCTCCGAGCTCCACTTT. Amino acids: CASSLTPAGGSELHF. This chain links TRBV7-2 with TRBJ1-6; D possibly corresponds to TRBD1 (6 bases). The CDR3 length is 15 residues. Germline assignment: CDR1 SGHTA and CDR2 FQGNSA. V lost 2 bases to trimming and J lost 16 bases, with 21 bases between them.

J is TRBJ2-2 and V is TRBV28; tentatively, D is TRBD1 or TRBD2 (5 bases each). The V end was cut by 2 bases, the J end by 2 bases, with 9 bases between. Germline V CDR1 and CDR2: MDHEN, SYDVKM. This CDR3 spans 15 amino acids. The CDR3 protein is CASSLRGANTGELFF. CDR3 DNA sequence: TGTGCCAGCAGTTTACGAGGGGCTAACACCGGGGAGCTGTTTTTT.

This clone came up once. The chain uses TRBV6-5 and TRBJ1-1, with D possibly matching TRBD1 (6 bases). V was cut by 5 bases and J by 0 bases, with 10 bases left in between. Germline CDR1 and CDR2: MNHEY and SVGAGI. This CDR3 is 14 amino acids long. As DNA, the CDR3 is TGTGCCAGCAGTCCCGGGACACTGAACACTGAAGCTTTCTTT. Translating gives CASSPGTLNTEAFF.

This clone has just one count. The V gene is TRBV15, the J gene TRBJ2-7; the D gene is possibly TRBD1 (6 bases). Trimming left V 1 base short and J 2 bases short, with 9 bases between. The CDR3 contains 14 residues. Germline loops: CDR1 LNHNV, CDR2 YYDKDF (reference sequence). CDR3: CATSRGTGTYEQYF. The CDR3 DNA is TGTGCCACCAGCAGAGGCACAGGGACCTACGAGCAGTACTTC.

The CDR3 DNA is TGTGCCAGCCGGGTACGGCCGGACATTCAGTACTTC. This gives the protein CASRVRPDIQYF. The chain is built from TRBV6-5 and TRBJ2-4; D is ambiguous. This CDR3 spans 12 amino acids. The V gene lost 8 bases and the J gene lost 8 bases, with 13 bases spanning the gap. Germline loops: CDR1 MNHEY, CDR2 SVGAGI.

V usage is TRBV3-1 (or the pseudogene TRBV3-2) and J usage is TRBJ1-1, with no clear D. The V gene lost 1 base and the J gene lost 5 bases, with 14 bases spanning the gap. The germline gives CDR1 LGHDT, CDR2 YNNKEL (reference sequence). The CDR3 covers 15 residues. CDR3 region: CASSQGAGPGTEAFF. The CDR3 bases are TGTGCCAGCAGCCAAGGGGCAGGTCCGGGAACTGAAGCTTTCTTT.

The CDR3 nucleotides are TGTGCCAGCAGTCTATACACCCAAGAGACCCAGTACTTC. Translation gives CASSLYTQETQYF. The chain carries TRBV28 and TRBJ2-5; D ambiguous. This CDR3 contains 13 residues. V lost 5 bases and J 1 base, leaving 8 bases between the germline ends. Germline V gene data show CDR1 as MDHEN and CDR2 as SYDVKM.

The rearrangement links TRBV6-2 or TRBV6-3 to TRBJ2-1, with D unclear. There are 15 residues in the CDR3. Per germline, CDR1 MNHEY and CDR2 SVGEGT. The V and J ends lost 6 bases and 0 bases respectively, with 12 bases between them. The CDR3: CASSRVPSSYNEQFF. CDR3 sequence (DNA): TGTGCCAGCAGCCGCGTTCCCAGCTCCTACAATGAGCAGTTCTTC.

The V call is TRBV5-1, the J call TRBJ2-1; 10 bases align to TRBD1. The germline V gene has CDR1 SGHRS and CDR2 YFSETQ. V shed 2 bases and J 9 bases; nucleotides not matched to a gene: 8. The CDR3 length is 15 residues. The CDR3 is CASSFGQGEIGEQFF. The CDR3 DNA reads TGCGCCAGCAGCTTTGGACAGGGGGAGATAGGTGAGCAGTTCTTC.

This chain connects TRBV7-9 to TRBJ1-1; 9 nucleotides agree with TRBD1. V shed 5 bases and J 0 bases; nucleotides not matched to a gene: 4. The CDR3 is 15 residues long. CDR1 and CDR2 (germline): SEHNR, FQNEAQ (reference sequence). The DNA for the CDR3 is TGTGCCAGCAGCACTAGGACAGGGGTGAACACTGAAGCTTTCTTT. This codes for CASSTRTGVNTEAFF.

With regard to this clone: At one of its ends the junction is not consistent with the germline gene, which may arise from a read error. This chain connects TRBV19 to TRBJ2-2; D uncertain. The CDR3 length is 13 residues. Germline V CDR1 and CDR2: LNHDA, SQIVND (reference sequence). The CDR3 here is CASSMLNSGELFF. CDR3 sequence (DNA): TGTGCCAGTAGTATGCTGAACTCCGGGGAGCTGTTTTTT.

V gene TRBV7-2 combines with J gene TRBJ1-1; D uncertain. This CDR3 spans 15 amino acids. The germline V gene has CDR1 SGHTA and CDR2 FQGNSA. Trimming pared 4 bases from V and 3 bases from J, leaving 15 bases between. The CDR3 loop reads CASSYRALLDTEAFF. The CDR3 nucleotides read TGTGCCAGCAGCTATAGGGCCTTACTGGACACTGAAGCTTTCTTT.